This note documents a single T cell receptor beta chain sequence. Antigen unknown. Combining a sample-barcoded 5' primer with a J-beta primer mix, a second PCR ran for about 7 to 11 cycles. TCRdb called the 5' RACE reads again in MiXCR, with one record for every CDR3 protein. The table has around 1,000,000 distinct CDR3 sequences, 35% to 40% seen once; the top ten hold roughly 13%. The entry originates in a study of blood T cells in healthy people across ages. Whole-study findings and limits: While age rose, TCR beta diversity per million T cells dropped in a roughly linear way.

With 1 base removed from V and 0 bases from J, the gap between germline ends came to 10 bases. The CDR3 totals 15 residues. Germline loops: CDR1 SQVTM, CDR2 ANQGSEA. Sequencing used blood. The receptor comes from a man aged 18 to 30 in good health. This sequence joins TRBV29-1 and TRBJ2-1; D is perhaps TRBD1 (6 bases). CDR3 loop: CSVEGGPGSYNEQFF. The CDR3 DNA reads TGCAGCGTTGAAGGGGGGCCGGGCTCCTACAATGAGCAGTTCTTC.